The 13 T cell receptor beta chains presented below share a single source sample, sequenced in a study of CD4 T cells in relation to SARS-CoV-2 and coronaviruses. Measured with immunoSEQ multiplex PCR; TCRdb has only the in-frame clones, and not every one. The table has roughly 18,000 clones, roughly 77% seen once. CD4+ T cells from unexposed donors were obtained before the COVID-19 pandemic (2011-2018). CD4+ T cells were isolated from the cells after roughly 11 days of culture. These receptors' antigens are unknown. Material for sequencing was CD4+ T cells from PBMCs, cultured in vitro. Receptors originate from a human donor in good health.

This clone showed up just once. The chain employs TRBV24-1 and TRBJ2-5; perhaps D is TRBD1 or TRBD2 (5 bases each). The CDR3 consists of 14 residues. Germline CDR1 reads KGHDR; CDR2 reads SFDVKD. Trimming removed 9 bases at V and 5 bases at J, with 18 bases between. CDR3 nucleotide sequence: TGTGCCACCCAACCAGGGAGACGACACGAGACCCAGTACTTC. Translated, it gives CATQPGRRHETQYF.

The CDR3 here is CASSPLRGGAGPSGNTIYF. CDR3 coding DNA: TGTGCCAGCAGTCCCTTGCGGGGGGGAGCAGGGCCCTCTGGAAACACCATATATTTT. The V gene is TRBV28, the J gene TRBJ1-3; possibly TRBD1 for D (5 bases). The CDR3 has 19 residues. The V end was cut by 5 bases, the J end by 0 bases, with 23 bases between. Germline values: CDR1 MDHEN, CDR2 SYDVKM.

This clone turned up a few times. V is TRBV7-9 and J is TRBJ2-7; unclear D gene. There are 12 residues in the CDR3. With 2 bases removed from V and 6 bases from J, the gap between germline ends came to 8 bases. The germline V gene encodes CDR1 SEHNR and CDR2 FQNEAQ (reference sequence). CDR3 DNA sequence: TGTGCCAGCAGCTTATCAAACTCCGAGCAGTACTTC. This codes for CASSLSNSEQYF.

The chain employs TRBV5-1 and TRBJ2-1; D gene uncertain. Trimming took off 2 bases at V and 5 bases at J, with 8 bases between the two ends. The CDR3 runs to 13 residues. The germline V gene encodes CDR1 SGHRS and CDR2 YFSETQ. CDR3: CASSLTRDNEQFF. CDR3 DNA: TGCGCCAGCAGCTTAACACGGGACAATGAGCAGTTCTTC.

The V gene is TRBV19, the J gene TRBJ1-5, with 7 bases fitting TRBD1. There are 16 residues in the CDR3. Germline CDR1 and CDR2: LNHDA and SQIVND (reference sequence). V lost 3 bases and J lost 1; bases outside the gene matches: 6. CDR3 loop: CASSIRTGFSNQPQHF. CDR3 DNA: TGTGCCAGTAGTATCCGGACAGGTTTCAGCAATCAGCCCCAGCATTTT.

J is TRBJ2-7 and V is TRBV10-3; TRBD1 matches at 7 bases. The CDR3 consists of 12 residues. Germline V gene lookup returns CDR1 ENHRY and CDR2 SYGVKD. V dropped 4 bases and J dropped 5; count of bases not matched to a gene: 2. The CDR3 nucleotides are TGTGCCATCAGTGGGCAGGGGGACGAGCAGTACTTC. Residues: CAISGQGDEQYF.

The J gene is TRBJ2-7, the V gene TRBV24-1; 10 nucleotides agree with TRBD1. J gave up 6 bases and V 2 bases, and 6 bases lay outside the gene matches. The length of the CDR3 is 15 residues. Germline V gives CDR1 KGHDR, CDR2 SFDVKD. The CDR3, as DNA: TGTGCCACCAGTGATTCCGGGACAGGGGTAGGCGAGCAGTACTTC. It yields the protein CATSDSGTGVGEQYF.

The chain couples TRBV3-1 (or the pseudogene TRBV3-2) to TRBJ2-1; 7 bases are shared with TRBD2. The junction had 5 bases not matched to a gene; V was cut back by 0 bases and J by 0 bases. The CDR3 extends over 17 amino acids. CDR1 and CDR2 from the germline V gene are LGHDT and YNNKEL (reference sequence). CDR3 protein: CASSQDLSGNSYNEQFF. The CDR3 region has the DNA TGTGCCAGCAGCCAAGATTTGAGCGGGAACTCCTACAATGAGCAGTTCTTC.

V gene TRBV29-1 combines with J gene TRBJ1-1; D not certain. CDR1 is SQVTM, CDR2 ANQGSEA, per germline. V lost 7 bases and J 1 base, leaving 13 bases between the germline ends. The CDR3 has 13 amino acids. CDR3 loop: CSAGQAGNTEAFF. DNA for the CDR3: TGCAGCGCGGGTCAAGCGGGGAACACTGAAGCTTTCTTT.

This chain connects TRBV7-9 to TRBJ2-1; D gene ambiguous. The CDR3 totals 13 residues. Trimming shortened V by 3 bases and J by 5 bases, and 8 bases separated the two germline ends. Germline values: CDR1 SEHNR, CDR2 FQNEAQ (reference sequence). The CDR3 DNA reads TGTGCCAGCAGCTTTCAAATTGACAATGAGCAGTTCTTC. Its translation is CASSFQIDNEQFF.

CDR3 bases: TGTGCCAGCAGCCCCCACCCGCCGTCGACTGCAACTAATGAAAAACTGTTTTTT. It translates to CASSPHPPSTATNEKLFF. This sequence joins TRBV7-3 and TRBJ1-4; D remains ambiguous. The V end lost 5 bases, the J end lost 0 bases, and 19 bases lay between the germline ends. In germline, CDR1 is SGHTA, CDR2 FQGTGA. The CDR3 spans 18 residues.

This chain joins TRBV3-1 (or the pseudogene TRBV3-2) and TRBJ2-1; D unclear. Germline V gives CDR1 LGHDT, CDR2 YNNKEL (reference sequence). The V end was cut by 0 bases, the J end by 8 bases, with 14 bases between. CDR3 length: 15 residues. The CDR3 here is CASSQESVGMHEQFF. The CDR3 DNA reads TGTGCCAGCAGCCAAGAGTCGGTGGGAATGCATGAGCAGTTCTTC.

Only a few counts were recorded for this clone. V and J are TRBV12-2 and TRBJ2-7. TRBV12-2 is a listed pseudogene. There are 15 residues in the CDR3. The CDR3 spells CASRSDPSWVSEQYF. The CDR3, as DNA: TGTGCAAGTCGCTCTGACCCATCCTGGGTTTCCGAGCAGTACTTC.